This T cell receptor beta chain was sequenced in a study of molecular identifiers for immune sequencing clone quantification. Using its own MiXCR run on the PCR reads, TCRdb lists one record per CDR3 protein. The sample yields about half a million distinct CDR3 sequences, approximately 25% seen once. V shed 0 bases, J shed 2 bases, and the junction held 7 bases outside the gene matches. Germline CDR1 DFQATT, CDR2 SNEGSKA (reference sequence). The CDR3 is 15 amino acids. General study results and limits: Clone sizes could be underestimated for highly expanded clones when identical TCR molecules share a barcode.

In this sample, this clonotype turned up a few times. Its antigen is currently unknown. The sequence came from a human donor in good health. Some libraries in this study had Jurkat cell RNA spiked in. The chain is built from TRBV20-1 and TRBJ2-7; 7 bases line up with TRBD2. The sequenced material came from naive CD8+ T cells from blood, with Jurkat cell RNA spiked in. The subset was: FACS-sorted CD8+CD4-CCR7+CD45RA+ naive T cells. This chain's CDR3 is CSARDGASGAYEQYF. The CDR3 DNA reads TGCAGTGCTAGAGATGGGGCTAGCGGAGCCTACGAGCAGTACTTC.